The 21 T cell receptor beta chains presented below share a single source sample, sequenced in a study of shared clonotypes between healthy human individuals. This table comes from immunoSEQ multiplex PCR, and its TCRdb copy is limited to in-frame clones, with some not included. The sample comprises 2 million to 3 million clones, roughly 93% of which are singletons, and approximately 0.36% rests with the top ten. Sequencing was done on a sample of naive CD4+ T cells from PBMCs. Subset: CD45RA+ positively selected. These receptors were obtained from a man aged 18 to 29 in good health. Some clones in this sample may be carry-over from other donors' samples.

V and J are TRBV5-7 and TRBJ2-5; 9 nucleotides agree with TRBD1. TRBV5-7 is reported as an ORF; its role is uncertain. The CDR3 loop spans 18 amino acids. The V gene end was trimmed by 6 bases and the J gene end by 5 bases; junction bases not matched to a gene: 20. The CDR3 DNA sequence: TGTGCCAGCACCAGCCGGGACAGGGCCCGTCTGGGGTGGGAGACCCAGTACTTC. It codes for CASTSRDRARLGWETQYF.

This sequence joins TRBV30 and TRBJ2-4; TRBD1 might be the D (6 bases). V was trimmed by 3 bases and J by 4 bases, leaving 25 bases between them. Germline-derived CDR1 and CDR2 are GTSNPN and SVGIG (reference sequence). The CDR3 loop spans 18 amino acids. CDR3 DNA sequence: TGTGCCTGGAGCCAAGGGTCTATGTGGACAGCAACAAAAAACATTCAGTACTTC. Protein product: CAWSQGSMWTATKNIQYF.

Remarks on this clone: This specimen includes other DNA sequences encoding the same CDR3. The CDR3 DNA sequence: TGTGCCAGCAGCTTAGGCCCGGATCAGCCCCAGCATTTT. Its protein is CASSLGPDQPQHF. The chain uses TRBV7-9 and TRBJ1-5; D gene unclear. V dropped 1 base and J dropped 5 bases, with 6 bases sitting between them. The CDR3 spans 13 residues. Germline V gene lookup returns CDR1 SEHNR and CDR2 FQNEAQ (reference sequence).

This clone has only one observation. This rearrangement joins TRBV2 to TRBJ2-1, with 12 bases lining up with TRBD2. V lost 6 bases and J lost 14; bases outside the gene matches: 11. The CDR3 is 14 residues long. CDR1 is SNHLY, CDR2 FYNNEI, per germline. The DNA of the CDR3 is TGTGCCAGCAGCCCCGCTAGCGGGAGGGGCGGGGAGTTCTTC. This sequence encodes CASSPASGRGGEFF. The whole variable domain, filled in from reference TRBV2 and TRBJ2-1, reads EPEVTQTPSHQVTQMGQEVILRCVPISNHLYFYWYRQILGQKVEFLVSFYNNEISEKSEIFDDQFSVERPDGSNFTLKIRSTKLEDSAMYFCASSPASGRGGEFFGPGTRLTVL.

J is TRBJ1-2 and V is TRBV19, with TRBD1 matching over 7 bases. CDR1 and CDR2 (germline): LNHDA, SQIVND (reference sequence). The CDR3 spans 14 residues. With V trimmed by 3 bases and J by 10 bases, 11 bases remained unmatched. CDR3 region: CASSIQGDPSVYTF. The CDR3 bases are TGTGCCAGTAGTATCCAGGGGGACCCTAGTGTCTACACCTTC.

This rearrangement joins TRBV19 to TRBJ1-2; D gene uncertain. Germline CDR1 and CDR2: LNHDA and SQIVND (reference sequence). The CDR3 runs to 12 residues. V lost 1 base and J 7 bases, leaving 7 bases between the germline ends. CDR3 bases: TGTGCCAGTAGTATAGGACCCGCTGGCTACACCTTC. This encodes CASSIGPAGYTF. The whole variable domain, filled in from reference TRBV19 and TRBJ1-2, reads DGGITQSPKYLFRKEGQNVTLSCEQNLNHDAMYWYRQDPGQGLRLIYYSQIVNDFQKGDIAEGYSVSREKKESFPLTVTSAQKNPTAFYLCASSIGPAGYTFGSGTRLTVV.

The CDR3 spells CASSSREGKETQYF. CDR3 DNA: TGTGCCAGCAGCAGCCGGGAGGGGAAGGAGACCCAGTACTTC. The V and J genes are TRBV7-9 and TRBJ2-5; 8 bases fit TRBD2. CDR1 and CDR2 from the germline V gene are SEHNR and FQNEAQ (reference sequence). There are 14 residues in the CDR3. V lost 5 bases, J lost 5 bases, and 7 bases stayed unmatched.

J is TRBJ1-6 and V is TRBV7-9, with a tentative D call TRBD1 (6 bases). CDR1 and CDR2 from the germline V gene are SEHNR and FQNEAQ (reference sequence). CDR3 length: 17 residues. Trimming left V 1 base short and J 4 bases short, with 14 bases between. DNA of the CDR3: TGTGCCAGCAGCTTAGTCCCCCCAGGGGAATATAATTCACCCCTCCACTTT. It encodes CASSLVPPGEYNSPLHF.

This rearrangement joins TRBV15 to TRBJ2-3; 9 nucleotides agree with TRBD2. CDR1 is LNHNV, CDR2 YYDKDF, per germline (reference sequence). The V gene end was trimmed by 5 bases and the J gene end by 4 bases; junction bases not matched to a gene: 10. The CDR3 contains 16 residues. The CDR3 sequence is CATSPQLAGAADTQYF. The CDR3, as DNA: TGTGCCACCAGCCCACAATTAGCGGGAGCGGCAGATACGCAGTATTTT.

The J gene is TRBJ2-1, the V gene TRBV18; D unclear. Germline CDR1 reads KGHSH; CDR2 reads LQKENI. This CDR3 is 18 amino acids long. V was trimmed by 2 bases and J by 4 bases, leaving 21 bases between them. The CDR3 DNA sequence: TGTGCCAGCTCACCATCGTACAGTCAACCCCAGGCATACAATGAGCAGTTCTTC. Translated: CASSPSYSQPQAYNEQFF.

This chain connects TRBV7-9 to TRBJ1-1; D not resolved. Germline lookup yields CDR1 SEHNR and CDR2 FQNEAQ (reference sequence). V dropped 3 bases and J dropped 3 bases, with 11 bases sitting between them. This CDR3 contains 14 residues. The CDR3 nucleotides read TGTGCCAGCAGCTTTTCCGCGAAGGACACTGAAGCTTTCTTT. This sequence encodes CASSFSAKDTEAFF.

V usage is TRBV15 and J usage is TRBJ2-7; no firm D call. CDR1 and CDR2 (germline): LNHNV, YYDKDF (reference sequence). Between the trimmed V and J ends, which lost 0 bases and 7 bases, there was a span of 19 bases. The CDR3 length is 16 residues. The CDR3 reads CATSRDYRDYLREQYF. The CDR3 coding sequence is TGTGCCACCAGCAGAGACTATAGGGATTATTTGCGGGAGCAGTACTTC.

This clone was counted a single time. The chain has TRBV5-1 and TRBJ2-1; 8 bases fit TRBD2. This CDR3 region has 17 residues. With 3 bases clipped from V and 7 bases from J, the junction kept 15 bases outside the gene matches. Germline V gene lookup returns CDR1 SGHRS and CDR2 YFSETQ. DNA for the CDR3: TGCGCCAGCAGCTCGTGGCCGACTAGCGCAAGGGGTAATGAGCAGTTCTTC. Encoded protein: CASSSWPTSARGNEQFF. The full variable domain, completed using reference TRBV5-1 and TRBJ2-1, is KAGVTQTPRYLIKTRGQQVTLSCSPISGHRSVSWYQQTPGQGLQFLFEYFSETQRNKGNFPGRFSGRQFSNSRSEMNVSTLELGDSALYLCASSSWPTSARGNEQFFGPGTRLTVL.

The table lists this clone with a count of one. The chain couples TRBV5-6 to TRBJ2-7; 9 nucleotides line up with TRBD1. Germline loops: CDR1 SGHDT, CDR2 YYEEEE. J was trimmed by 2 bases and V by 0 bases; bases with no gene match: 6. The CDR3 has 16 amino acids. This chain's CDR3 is CASSLVPGQGTYEQYF. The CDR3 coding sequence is TGTGCCAGCAGCTTGGTACCGGGACAGGGAACCTACGAGCAGTACTTC.

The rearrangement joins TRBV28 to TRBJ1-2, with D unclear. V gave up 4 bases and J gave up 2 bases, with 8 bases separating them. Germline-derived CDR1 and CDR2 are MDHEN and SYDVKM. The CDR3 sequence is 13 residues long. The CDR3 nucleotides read TGTGCCAGCAGTTCGTCGGAGAACTATGGCTACACCTTC. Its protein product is CASSSSENYGYTF.

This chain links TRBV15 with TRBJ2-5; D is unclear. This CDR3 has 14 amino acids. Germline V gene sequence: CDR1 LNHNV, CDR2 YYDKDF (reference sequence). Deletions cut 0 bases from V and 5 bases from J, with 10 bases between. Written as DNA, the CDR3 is TGTGCCACCAGCAGAGATCAAGGAATGGAGACCCAGTACTTC. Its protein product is CATSRDQGMETQYF. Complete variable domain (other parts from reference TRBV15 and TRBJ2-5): DAMVIQNPRYQVTQFGKPVTLSCSQTLNHNVMYWYQQKSSQAPKLLFHYYDKDFNNEADTPDNFQSRRPNTSFCFLDIRSPGLGDTAMYLCATSRDQGMETQYFGPGTRLLVL.

The DNA of the CDR3 is TGTGCCAGCAGCCGAAAAGCGGGAGGGCCCTCTATCAATGAGCAGTTCTTC. Protein sequence: CASSRKAGGPSINEQFF. The genes are TRBV7-2 and TRBJ2-1, with 10 bases matching TRBD2. Germline V gene lookup returns CDR1 SGHTA and CDR2 FQGNSA. Trimming took 5 bases from V and 6 from J; bases not matched to a gene: 13. This CDR3 is 17 amino acids long.

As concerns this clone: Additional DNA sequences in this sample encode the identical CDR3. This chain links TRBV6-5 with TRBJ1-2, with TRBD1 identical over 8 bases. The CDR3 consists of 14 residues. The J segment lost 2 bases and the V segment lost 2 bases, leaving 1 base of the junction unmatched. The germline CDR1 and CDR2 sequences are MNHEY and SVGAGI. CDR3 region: CASSYRTGNYGYTF. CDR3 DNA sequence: TGTGCCAGCAGTTACAGGACAGGGAACTATGGCTACACCTTC.

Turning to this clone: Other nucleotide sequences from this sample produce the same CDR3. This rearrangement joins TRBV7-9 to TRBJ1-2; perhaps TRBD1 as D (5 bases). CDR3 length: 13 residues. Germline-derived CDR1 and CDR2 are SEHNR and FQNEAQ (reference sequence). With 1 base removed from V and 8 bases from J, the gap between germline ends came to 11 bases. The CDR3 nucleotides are TGTGCCAGCAGCTTAGGGCAGGGTAACGGCTACACCTTC. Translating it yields CASSLGQGNGYTF.

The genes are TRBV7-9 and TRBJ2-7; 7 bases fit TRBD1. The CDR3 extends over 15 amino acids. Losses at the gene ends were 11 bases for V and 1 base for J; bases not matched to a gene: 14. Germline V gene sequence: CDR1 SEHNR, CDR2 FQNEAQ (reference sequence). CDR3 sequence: CAHRGPPRSSYEQYF. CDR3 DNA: TGTGCCCACAGGGGCCCTCCTAGATCATCCTACGAGCAGTACTTC.

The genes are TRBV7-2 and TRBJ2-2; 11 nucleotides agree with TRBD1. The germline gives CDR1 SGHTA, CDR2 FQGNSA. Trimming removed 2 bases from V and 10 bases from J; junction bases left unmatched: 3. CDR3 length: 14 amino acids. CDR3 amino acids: CASSLRTGGVELFF. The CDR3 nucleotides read TGTGCCAGCAGCTTAAGGACAGGGGGCGTGGAGCTGTTTTTT.